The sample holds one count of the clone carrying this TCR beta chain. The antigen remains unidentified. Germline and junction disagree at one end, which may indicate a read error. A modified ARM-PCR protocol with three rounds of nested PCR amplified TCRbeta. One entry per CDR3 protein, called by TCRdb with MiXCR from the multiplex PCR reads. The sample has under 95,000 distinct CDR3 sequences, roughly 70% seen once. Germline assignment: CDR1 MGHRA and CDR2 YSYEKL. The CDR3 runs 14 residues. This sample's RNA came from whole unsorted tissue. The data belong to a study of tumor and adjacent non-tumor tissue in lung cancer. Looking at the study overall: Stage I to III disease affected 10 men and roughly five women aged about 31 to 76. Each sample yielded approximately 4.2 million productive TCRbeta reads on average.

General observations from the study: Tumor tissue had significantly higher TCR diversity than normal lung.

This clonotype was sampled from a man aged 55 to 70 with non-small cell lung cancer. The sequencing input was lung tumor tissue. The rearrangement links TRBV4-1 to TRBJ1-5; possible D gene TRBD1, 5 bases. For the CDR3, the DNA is TGTGCCAGAATCCGGGCTCAGGGCGATCAGCCCCAGCATTTT. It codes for CARIRAQGDQPQHF.